These 5 T cell receptor beta chains originate from one sample sequenced in a study of T cells in Graves' hyperthyroidism and ophthalmopathy (dated by TCRdb to the late 2010s). Library prep was done by multiplex PCR. TCRdb lists the instrument as Illumina HiSeq 2000. The TCR beta CDR3 regions were amplified from RNA transcripts. A first-round RT-PCR of the TCR CDR3 used the HTBI primer set with the Qiagen OneStep RT-PCR kit. Using fastp trimming at Q25 and MiXCR clonotype assembly, TCRdb reanalyzed the public sequencing data and kept in-frame beta chains. A single entry per CDR3 protein holds the most common genes and DNA from its merged rows. The sample table records 450,000 to 650,000 distinct CDR3 sequences; more than 13% of these occur just once. Of the sample, over 6% falls within the top ten clones. The sample consisted of blood. Receptors originate from a young woman with Graves' ophthalmopathy.

This clonotype has just a few counts. This chain connects TRBV20-1 to TRBJ2-7; D may be TRBD2 (6 bases). The V gene lost 4 bases and the J gene lost 3 bases, with 22 bases spanning the gap. Germline CDR1 and CDR2: DFQATT and SNEGSKA (reference sequence). CDR3 length: 16 amino acids. The CDR3 DNA follows: TGCAGTGCTAAGTATACCCAGCGGGCCACCCTCTACGAGCAGTACTTC. Translated: CSAKYTQRATLYEQYF.

The table lists this clonotype with many counts. The rearrangement links TRBV12-3 or TRBV12-4 to TRBJ2-6; no definite D call. This CDR3 comprises 13 residues. V shed 8 bases and J shed 2 bases, with 7 bases lying between them. CDR3 sequence: CASDPPGANVLTF. The CDR3 coding sequence is TGTGCCAGCGACCCCCCTGGGGCCAACGTCCTGACTTTC.

As concerns this clonotype: A much larger clone lies one base from this, so it may be a read error. This chain connects TRBV30 to TRBJ2-5; D assignment may be TRBD1 or TRBD2 (6 bases each). Germline CDR1 GTSNPN, CDR2 SVGIG (reference sequence). The CDR3 is made up of 14 amino acids. The DNA of the CDR3 is TGTGCCGCCGAAAGGGGGGTGGGGCAAGAGGCCCAGTACTTC. Its translation: CAAERGVGQEAQYF.

This clonotype was observed a few times. J is TRBJ1-1 and V is TRBV29-1, with D tentatively TRBD1 (6 bases). V was pared by 7 bases and J by 2 bases, with 17 bases between. Germline lookup yields CDR1 SQVTM and CDR2 ANQGSEA. The CDR3 runs 14 residues. CDR3 nucleotides: TGCAGCGCGGGACACAGGAGGCCCAACACTGAAGCTTTCTTT. Protein: CSAGHRRPNTEAFF.

This clonotype was picked up many times. V and J are TRBV20-1 and TRBJ2-7; 11 bases align to TRBD2. V lost 0 bases, J lost 5 bases, and 15 bases stayed unmatched. Germline V gene sequence: CDR1 DFQATT, CDR2 SNEGSKA (reference sequence). There are 18 residues in the CDR3. CDR3 sequence reads: CSARDLPLTSGRTHEQYF. Here the CDR3 DNA reads TGCAGTGCTAGAGATCTTCCCCTAACTAGCGGGAGAACCCACGAGCAGTACTTC.